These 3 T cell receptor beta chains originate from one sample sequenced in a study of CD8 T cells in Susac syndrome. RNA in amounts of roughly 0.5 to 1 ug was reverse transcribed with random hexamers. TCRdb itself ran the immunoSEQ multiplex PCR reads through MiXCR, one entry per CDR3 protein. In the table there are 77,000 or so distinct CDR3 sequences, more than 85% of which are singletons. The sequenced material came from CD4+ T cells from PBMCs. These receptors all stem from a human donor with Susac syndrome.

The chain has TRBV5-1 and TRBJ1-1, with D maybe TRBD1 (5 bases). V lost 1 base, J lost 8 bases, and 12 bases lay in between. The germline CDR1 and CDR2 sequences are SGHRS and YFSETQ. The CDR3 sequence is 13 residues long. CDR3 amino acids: CASSLLDSLEAFF. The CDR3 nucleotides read TGCGCCAGCAGCTTGCTTGACAGTCTAGAAGCTTTCTTT.

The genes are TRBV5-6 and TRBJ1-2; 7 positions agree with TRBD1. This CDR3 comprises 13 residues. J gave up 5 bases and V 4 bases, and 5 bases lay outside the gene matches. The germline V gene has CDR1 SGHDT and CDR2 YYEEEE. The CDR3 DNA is TGTGCCAGCAGCAAGGACAGGCTGTATGGCTACACCTTC. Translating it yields CASSKDRLYGYTF.

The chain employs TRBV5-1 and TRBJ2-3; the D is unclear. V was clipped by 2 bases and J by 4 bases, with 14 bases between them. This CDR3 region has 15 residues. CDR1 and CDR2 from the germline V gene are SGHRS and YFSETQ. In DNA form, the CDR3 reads TGCGCCAGCAGCTTCGCCGGTTGGGTCCCAGATACGCAGTATTTT. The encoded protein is CASSFAGWVPDTQYF.